This TCR beta chain comes out of a study of OX40 agonist ivuxolimab in advanced cancers. Concerning the study at large: Ivuxolimab was a fully human IgG2 agonistic monoclonal antibody targeting the costimulatory receptor OX40 (CD134). Intravenous ivuxolimab was administered to patients every 2 weeks at six dose levels: 0.01, 0.1, 0.3, 1.5, 3 and 10 mg/kg. Of the roughly 52 patients in dose escalation, 19 had hepatocellular carcinoma, roughly 15 had melanoma, 9 had renal cell carcinoma and 9 had head and neck cancer. In the dose-escalation cohort, more than 75% of patients were male, and the mean age was about 55 years, with a range of roughly 20 to 80. Patients were allowed to have had prior anti-PD-1, anti-PD-L1 or anti-CTLA-4 therapy, and 40% of the dose-escalation patients had previously received checkpoint inhibitors. Partial responses were achieved by three dose-escalation patients, of whom one had hepatocellular carcinoma and two had cutaneous melanoma. The point of sequencing TCRbeta in the periphery was to test whether ivuxolimab changed TCR sequence diversity and drove clonal T-cell expansion. The paper reports the monotherapy dose-escalation portion (N of about 51 patients) of the phase I ivuxolimab trial.

The trial excluded patients who had a history of autoimmune disease or were on systemic immunosuppression. In every dose cohort, peripheral blood was drawn for TCR sequencing at baseline, cycle 4 day 1, and cycle 7 day 1. Samples were obtained from an open-label, multicenter, first-in-human phase I dose-escalation trial of ivuxolimab. Adults with locally advanced or metastatic melanoma, renal cell carcinoma, hepatocellular carcinoma or head and neck squamous cell carcinoma were enrolled in the trial. Before TCR sequencing, CD4+ and CD8+ T cells were separately sorted from peripheral blood. Findings and caveats that apply to the study as a whole: The antigen specificity of the peripheral T cells that underwent clonal expansion was not determined. In the 0.1-3.0 mg/kg groups, partial responders were among the patients with the lowest normalized peripheral clonal expansion, particularly in CD8+ T cells. Low levels of normalized T-cell clonal expansion were also seen in some patients who did not respond. After ivuxolimab, CD8+ T cells had more expanded clones than CD4+ T cells on average. At doses from 0.1 to 3.0 mg/kg, clonal expansion was seen in both CD4+ and CD8+ blood T cells between baseline and week 6.

With regard to this clone: No cognate antigen has been identified for it. Base qualities are not at hand, and no much larger clone is one base apart.

To sequence the TCRbeta CDR3 region, genomic DNA was isolated from the sorted cells. The immunoSEQ Assay was used for sequencing of TCRbeta CDR3 regions. Drawn from immuneACCESS, this table holds only the in-frame rearrangements with V and J called that TCRdb kept. Clones are partly lost; checked studies trace under half to an unresolved V gene and leave the rest unexplained. The sample table shows almost 50,000 clones, and under 90% are seen once. The ten biggest clones cover more than 1.5% of the sample. Here the sequenced sample was CD4+ or CD8+ T cells sorted from blood, taken in a trial of the OX40 agonist ivuxolimab. The TCR comes from an adult with an advanced solid tumor such as melanoma, head and neck, liver or kidney cancer.

CDR3 protein: CASSSRTSGQSSYEQYF. Read as DNA, the sequence is TGTGCCAGCAGCTCGAGGACTAGCGGGCAGAGCTCCTACGAGCAGTACTTC. The chain was built from TRBV5-6 and TRBJ2-7; 11 central nucleotides agree with TRBD2. The CDR3 covers 17 residues, taking in both the cysteine and the phenylalanine. The CDR3 DNA has 51 bases and is translated from base 1. V trim: 3 bases; J trim: 0 bases; unmatched bases: 8. From a lookup of the germline V gene, CDR1 and CDR2 are SGHDT and YYEEEE.